Listed here are 19 T cell receptor beta chains from one sample, sequenced in a study of early T cells in non-severe SARS-CoV-2 infection. TCRdb reanalysed the 5' RACE reads using MiXCR and keeps one entry per CDR3 protein. The table has 90,000 to 130,000 distinct CDR3 sequences, about 12% seen once; the top ten hold less than 3.5%. The specimen sequenced was whole blood. The receptors shown here come from an adult who was a healthcare worker with PCR-confirmed SARS-CoV-2 infection or an uninfected control (not recorded which).

The chain is built from TRBV7-9 and TRBJ2-2; 7 positions agree with TRBD1. CDR3 length: 15 residues. J gave up 6 bases and V 5 bases, and 9 bases lay outside the gene matches. Looked up from germline, CDR1 is SEHNR and CDR2 is FQNEAQ (reference sequence). In DNA form, the CDR3 reads TGTGCCAGCAGCACCCGACAGGGAATGGCCGGGGAGCTGTTTTTT. The encoded protein is CASSTRQGMAGELFF.

The V call is TRBV28, the J call TRBJ1-5; unclear D gene. The CDR3 length is 13 residues. V lost 5 bases, J lost 5 bases, and 10 bases lay in between. Germline V CDR1 and CDR2: MDHEN, SYDVKM. CDR3 sequence (DNA): TGTGCCAGCAGTCCCGGACGGTATCAGCCCCAGCATTTT. Protein: CASSPGRYQPQHF. The variable domain in full, completed from reference TRBV28 and TRBJ1-5, reads DVKVTQSSRYLVKRTGEKVFLECVQDMDHENMFWYRQDPGLGLRLIYFSYDVKMKEKGDIPEGYSVSREKKERFSLILESASTNQTSMYLCASSPGRYQPQHFGDGTRLSIL.

The table lists this clonotype with many counts. The rearrangement uses TRBV7-9 and TRBJ1-2, with 8 positions matching TRBD1. The germline V gene has CDR1 SEHNR and CDR2 FQNEAQ (reference sequence). The ends lost 4 bases at V and 4 bases at J; junction bases unmatched: 8. This CDR3 comprises 15 residues. DNA of the CDR3: TGTGCCAGCAGCTATACAGGGGGATTTGGCTATGGCTACACCTTC. It yields the protein CASSYTGGFGYGYTF.

This clonotype appeared a few times. The chain employs TRBV10-2 and TRBJ1-2; D perhaps matches TRBD1 (5 bases). The CDR3 has 12 amino acids. Germline V gives CDR1 WSHSY, CDR2 SAAADI. The V and J ends lost 1 base and 8 bases respectively, with 8 bases between them. The CDR3 here is CASSEWGVGYTF. The CDR3 region has the DNA TGCGCCAGCAGTGAGTGGGGCGTCGGCTACACCTTC.

The sample holds a few counts of this clonotype. The conserved final phenylalanine or tryptophan is absent from the CDR3, which likely points to a read error. The chain carries TRBV19 and TRBJ2-2; no firm D call. The germline V and J ends were trimmed by 1 base and 9 bases, with 6 bases remaining between them. The CDR3 sequence is 12 residues long. Germline loops: CDR1 LNHDA, CDR2 SQIVND (reference sequence). CDR3 sequence: CASSIGNRELFS. In nucleotides, the CDR3 is TGTGCCAGTAGTATAGGCAATCGGGAGCTGTTTTCT.

This clonotype was detected a few times. The rearrangement uses TRBV29-1 and TRBJ2-2; the D is unclear. Germline CDR1 is SQVTM and CDR2 is ANQGSEA. Between the trimmed V and J ends, which lost 2 bases and 7 bases, there was a span of 5 bases. CDR3 length: 11 residues. In DNA, the CDR3 is TGCAGCGTTGAAAGAGTCGGGGAGCTGTTTTTT. It translates to CSVERVGELFF.

This clonotype was picked up a small number of times. The chain combines TRBV20-1 with TRBJ2-2; no clear D. The V end lost 1 base, the J end lost 1 base, and 7 bases lay between the germline ends. This CDR3 is 14 amino acids long. The germline V gene has CDR1 DFQATT and CDR2 SNEGSKA (reference sequence). The CDR3 DNA reads TGCAGTGCTAGAGTACAGAGGAACACCGGGGAGCTGTTTTTT. As protein: CSARVQRNTGELFF.

This clonotype was detected many times. J is TRBJ1-2 and V is TRBV3-1, with D uncertain. The germline V gene encodes CDR1 LGHDT and CDR2 YNNKEL (reference sequence). There are 15 residues in the CDR3. Trimming took 5 bases from V and 8 from J, leaving 21 bases between them. Written as DNA, the CDR3 is TGTGCCAGCAGCTTCACTTCGGGCGGAACTGTCGGCTACACCTTC. Its translation is CASSFTSGGTVGYTF.

This clonotype was seen a few times. This chain connects TRBV20-1 to TRBJ2-5; weak D call: TRBD2 (6 bases). Germline V gene sequence: CDR1 DFQATT, CDR2 SNEGSKA (reference sequence). The CDR3 is made up of 12 amino acids. V was cut by 2 bases and J by 4 bases, with 8 bases left in between. CDR3 in DNA: TGCAGTGCTAGAATGGGAGGAGAGACCCAGTACTTC. Protein: CSARMGGETQYF.

This clonotype was detected many times. J is TRBJ1-1 and V is TRBV7-3; maybe TRBD1 (6 bases). Looked up from germline, CDR1 is SGHTA and CDR2 is FQGTGA. The CDR3 runs to 15 residues. V lost 5 bases and J 1 base, leaving 14 bases between the germline ends. CDR3 DNA: TGTGCCAGCAGCATGAACAGGGTCGCGAACACTGAAGCTTTCTTT. The encoded protein is CASSMNRVANTEAFF.

This clonotype was found many times. V is TRBV27 and J is TRBJ2-3, with 7 bases identical to TRBD2. In germline, CDR1 is MNHEY, CDR2 SMNVEV (reference sequence). The V gene end was trimmed by 3 bases and the J gene end by 5 bases; junction bases not matched to a gene: 8. This CDR3 is built from 15 residues. The CDR3 here is CASSFHREVLDTQYF. The CDR3 coding sequence is TGTGCCAGCAGTTTTCATCGGGAGGTTTTAGATACGCAGTATTTT.

This clonotype occurred many times. The chain recombines TRBV7-6 with TRBJ2-3; 10 bases are shared with TRBD2. V shed 1 base, J shed 6 bases, and the junction held 7 bases outside the gene matches. This CDR3 is built from 16 residues. Per germline, CDR1 SGHVS and CDR2 FNYEAQ. CDR3 nucleotides: TGTGCCAGCAGCTTAGGGGCTAGCGGGAGTTCGGATACGCAGTATTTT. It codes for CASSLGASGSSDTQYF.

This clonotype was counted a few times. The chain employs TRBV6-1 and TRBJ2-7; the D is unclear. Trimming removed 0 bases at V and 1 base at J, with 7 bases between. The CDR3 consists of 14 residues. CDR1 is MNHNS and CDR2 is SASEGT in the germline V gene. The CDR3 protein is CASSEATPSYEQYF. CDR3 coding DNA: TGTGCCAGCAGTGAAGCCACACCTTCCTACGAGCAGTACTTC.

This clonotype was found many times. This rearrangement joins TRBV7-9 to TRBJ1-1, with unresolved D. The CDR3 runs to 13 residues. Germline-derived CDR1 and CDR2 are SEHNR and FQNEAQ (reference sequence). Trimming shortened V by 3 bases and J by 4 bases, and 9 bases separated the two germline ends. The CDR3 region is CASSFPGPTEAFF. Written as DNA, the CDR3 is TGTGCCAGCAGCTTCCCCGGGCCCACTGAAGCTTTCTTT.

This clonotype was counted a few times. V is TRBV7-9 and J is TRBJ1-2; D is perhaps TRBD1 (6 bases). CDR3 length: 16 residues. V gave up 4 bases and J gave up 7 bases, with 22 bases separating them. From germline, CDR1 is SEHNR and CDR2 FQNEAQ (reference sequence). The chain's CDR3 is CASSSLVAGAPSGYTF. The CDR3 coding sequence is TGTGCCAGCAGCTCGCTCGTAGCAGGGGCTCCCTCTGGCTACACCTTC. Based on the CDR3 plus reference TRBV7-9 and TRBJ1-2, the full variable domain is DTGVSQNPRHKITKRGQNVTFRCDPISEHNRLYWYRQTLGQGPEFLTYFQNEAQLEKSRLLSDRFSAERPKGSFSTLEIQRTEQGDSAMYLCASSSLVAGAPSGYTFGSGTRLTVV.

This clonotype occurred a few times. The genes are TRBV20-1 and TRBJ2-2; the match to TRBD2 covers 9 bases. This CDR3 has 16 residues. The V gene end was trimmed by 0 bases and the J gene end by 4 bases; junction bases not matched to a gene: 6. Germline V lookup: CDR1 DFQATT, CDR2 SNEGSKA (reference sequence). This CDR3 is CSARDLRLAATGELFF. The DNA for the CDR3 is TGCAGTGCTAGAGACCTCCGACTAGCGGCCACCGGGGAGCTGTTTTTT.

The V gene is TRBV11-2, the J gene TRBJ1-1, with D tentatively TRBD1 (5 bases). The ends were cut back, 4 bases at V and 4 bases at J, with 19 bases in the middle. CDR1 and CDR2 (germline): SGHAT, FQNNGV. This CDR3 is built from 16 residues. CDR3 loop: CASSSRPRDLSTEAFF. CDR3 DNA: TGTGCCAGCAGCTCACGCCCGAGGGACCTGAGCACTGAAGCTTTCTTT. The full variable domain, in which reference TRBV11-2 and TRBJ1-1 provide the parts outside the CDR3, is EAGVAQSPRYKIIEKRQSVAFWCNPISGHATLYWYQQILGQGPKLLIQFQNNGVVDDSQLPKDRFSAERLKGVDSTLKIQPAKLEDSAVYLCASSSRPRDLSTEAFFGQGTRLTVV.

V usage is TRBV9 and J usage is TRBJ1-3; D remains unclear. The CDR3 length is 14 residues. Between the trimmed V and J ends, which lost 2 bases and 1 base, there was a span of 7 bases. CDR1 is SGDLS and CDR2 is YYNGEE in the germline V gene. The CDR3 is CASSVGPSGNTIYF. In nucleotides, the CDR3 is TGTGCCAGCAGCGTTGGTCCTTCTGGAAACACCATATATTTT. Together with reference TRBV9 and TRBJ1-3, the CDR3 gives the full variable domain: DSGVTQTPKHLITATGQRVTLRCSPRSGDLSVYWYQQSLDQGLQFLIQYYNGEERAKGNILERFSAQQFPDLHSELNLSSLELGDSALYFCASSVGPSGNTIYFGEGSWLTVV.

This clonotype was found many times. V usage is TRBV19 and J usage is TRBJ2-1; D is perhaps TRBD2 (6 bases). This CDR3 region has 15 residues. The V end was cut by 6 bases, the J end by 8 bases, with 20 bases between. In germline, CDR1 is LNHDA, CDR2 SQIVND (reference sequence). CDR3 sequence: CASRHRLELIYEQFF. DNA for the CDR3: TGTGCCAGTAGACACCGACTAGAGTTAATCTATGAGCAGTTCTTC. The variable domain in full, with the rest retrieved from reference TRBV19 and TRBJ2-1, is DGGITQSPKYLFRKEGQNVTLSCEQNLNHDAMYWYRQDPGQGLRLIYYSQIVNDFQKGDIAEGYSVSREKKESFPLTVTSAQKNPTAFYLCASRHRLELIYEQFFGPGTRLTVL.